A selection of T cell receptor beta chains follows, all from one sample in a study of blood T cell repertoires in COVID-19. TCRdb keeps only in-frame clones here, not all; method: immunoSEQ multiplex PCR. The sample lists some 80,000 clones; 88% were seen once. The sample taken for sequencing was peripheral blood. The receptors were sampled from a human donor in a cohort sampled during active COVID-19. The CDR3 runs from the conserved cysteine through the conserved F or W. A D gene is named only where the DNA matches it firmly. Rows give clone size only sometimes, using once, few, many, or a class for an expanded clone.

TRBV5-1	TRBD1	once	TRBJ1-2	CASSLGVGQGAFGYTF	TGCGCCAGCAGCTTGGGAGTGGGGCAGGGGGCCTTTGGCTACACCTTC
TRBV5-1	TRBD2	.	TRBJ2-2	CASSSRGANTGELFF	TGCGCCAGCAGCTCACGGGGGGCGAACACCGGGGAGCTGTTTTTT
TRBV30	TRBD2	.	TRBJ2-5	CAWSVQTSLETQYF	TGTGCCTGGAGTGTACAGACTAGCCTGGAGACCCAGTACTTC
TRBV6-4	.	.	TRBJ2-1	CASSDSQGGHEQFF	TGTGCCAGCAGTGACTCGCAGGGGGGTCATGAGCAGTTCTTC
TRBV6-5	TRBD2	.	TRBJ2-2	CASSLASGISGELFF	TGTGCCAGCAGTTTGGCTAGCGGGATTTCCGGGGAGCTGTTTTTT
TRBV7-2	.	.	TRBJ2-7	CASSLDRRGSYEQYF	TGTGCCAGCAGCTTAGATCGGAGAGGCTCCTACGAGCAGTACTTC
TRBV29-1	.	.	TRBJ2-1	CSVKLSYNEQFF	TGCAGCGTCAAGCTCTCCTACAATGAGCAGTTCTTC
TRBV6-5	.	.	TRBJ2-7	CASRGLSWVEQYF	TGTGCCAGCAGAGGACTGTCCTGGGTCGAGCAGTACTTC
TRBV5-1	TRBD2	.	TRBJ2-5	CASSLAASGRQETQYF	TGCGCCAGCAGCTTGGCGGCTAGCGGGCGTCAAGAGACCCAGTACTTC
TRBV5-6	.	few	TRBJ1-1	CASSRQVNTEAFF	TGTGCCAGCAGTAGGCAGGTGAACACTGAAGCTTTCTTT
TRBV10-3	.	.	TRBJ1-2	CAISEGATNYGYTF	TGTGCCATCAGTGAAGGGGCCACTAACTATGGCTACACCTTC
TRBV29-1	.	.	TRBJ1-5	CSVEWAPSQPQHF	TGCAGCGTTGAGTGGGCCCCTTCCCAGCCCCAGCATTTT
TRBV6-5	TRBD1	few	TRBJ1-5	CASSYGTGVGNQPQHF	TGTGCCAGCAGTTACGGGACAGGGGTTGGGAATCAGCCCCAGCATTTT
TRBV9	TRBD1	.	TRBJ1-2	CASSVYTGQGLNYGYTF	TGTGCCAGCAGCGTATATACAGGACAGGGGCTTAACTATGGCTACACCTTC
TRBV6-1	.	.	TRBJ1-6	CASSEVQASPLHF	TGTGCCAGCAGTGAAGTACAGGCGTCACCCCTCCACTTT
TRBV7-2	.	.	TRBJ2-1	CASRRRDSYNEQFF	TGTGCCAGCAGACGGAGAGACTCCTACAATGAGCAGTTCTTC
TRBV3-1/TRBV3-2	TRBD1	few	TRBJ1-5	CASSQTTGGFNSNQPQHF	TGTGCCAGCAGCCAAACGACAGGGGGCTTCAATAGCAATCAGCCCCAGCATTTT
TRBV7-8	TRBD2	once	TRBJ2-7	CASSLTRTSGKSIYEQYF	TGTGCCAGCAGCTTGACACGGACTAGCGGGAAAAGTATCTACGAGCAGTACTTC
TRBV7-2	.	few	TRBJ1-6	CASSLTGNNSPLHF	TGTGCCAGCAGCTTAACAGGGAATAATTCACCCCTCCACTTT
TRBV12-3/TRBV12-4	.	.	TRBJ2-1	CASSLVGEQFF	TGTGCCAGCAGTTTAGTCGGTGAGCAGTTCTTC
TRBV9	TRBD1	.	TRBJ1-1	CASSAQDREYTEAFF	TGTGCCAGCAGCGCCCAGGACAGGGAATACACTGAAGCTTTCTTT
TRBV7-6	TRBD2	.	TRBJ2-2	CASSWTSGRSGELFF	TGTGCCAGCAGTTGGACTAGCGGGAGGTCCGGGGAGCTGTTTTTT
TRBV19	.	.	TRBJ1-5	CASNKDSPGDQPQHF	TGTGCCAGTAACAAGGACAGCCCTGGGGATCAGCCCCAGCATTTT
TRBV27	TRBD1	.	TRBJ1-2	CASRGQAFSGYTF	TGTGCCAGCAGAGGACAGGCTTTTAGTGGCTACACCTTC
TRBV28	.	few	TRBJ1-5	CASSFLTGDQPQHF	TGTGCCAGCAGTTTTTTAACAGGCGATCAGCCCCAGCATTTT
TRBV15	.	.	TRBJ2-1	CATSRDRGGYSSYNEQFF	TGTGCCACCAGCAGAGACCGAGGGGGTTATAGCTCCTACAATGAGCAGTTCTTC
TRBV6-5	.	.	TRBJ2-7	CASSKQGYEQYF	TGTGCCAGCAGTAAACAGGGCTACGAGCAGTACTTC
TRBV7-2	TRBD1	once	TRBJ2-7	CASSFATGGPYEQYF	TGTGCCAGCAGCTTCGCGACAGGGGGACCCTACGAGCAGTACTTC
TRBV27	.	once	TRBJ2-1	CASSFRGGSSYNEQFF	TGTGCCAGCAGTTTTAGGGGGGGGAGCTCCTACAATGAGCAGTTCTTC
TRBV19	TRBD1	.	TRBJ1-5	CASSARQGDQPQHF	TGTGCCAGTAGTGCCAGACAGGGCGACCAGCCCCAGCATTTT
TRBV28	TRBD1	.	TRBJ2-3	CASSPQGLDTQYF	TGTGCCAGCAGCCCACAGGGGTTAGATACGCAGTATTTT
TRBV7-9	TRBD1	.	TRBJ2-5	CASSAPSGQGALMGKTQYF	TGTGCCAGCAGCGCCCCATCCGGACAGGGGGCCCTAATGGGCAAGACCCAGTACTTC
TRBV13	TRBD2	.	TRBJ2-7	CASSLVGLAGYEQYF	TGTGCCAGCAGCTTAGTAGGGCTAGCGGGATACGAGCAGTACTTC
TRBV7-2	.	.	TRBJ2-3	CATRSVSSTDTQYF	TGTGCCACCCGCAGTGTCTCTAGCACAGATACGCAGTATTTT
TRBV6-5	TRBD1	few	TRBJ1-4	CASGGGSSEKLFF	TGTGCCAGCGGAGGGGGCTCAAGTGAAAAACTGTTTTTT
TRBV30	.	.	TRBJ2-7	CAWSVRGSEQYF	TGTGCCTGGAGTGTTAGAGGTTCCGAGCAGTACTTC
TRBV27	TRBD2	.	TRBJ2-1	CASSLAGANNEQFF	TGTGCCAGCAGTTTAGCGGGAGCCAACAATGAGCAGTTCTTC
TRBV5-1	.	.	TRBJ2-7	CASSLRLNRNYEQYF	TGCGCCAGCAGCTTGAGGCTAAACAGAAACTACGAGCAGTACTTC
TRBV27	TRBD1	.	TRBJ2-6	CASTIRGTGGGGANVLTF	TGTGCCAGCACCATCAGGGGGACAGGGGGTGGTGGGGCCAACGTCCTGACTTTC
TRBV28	.	.	TRBJ1-6	CASSVMGGWQDSPLHF	TGTGCCAGCAGCGTGATGGGAGGGTGGCAGGATTCACCCCTCCACTTT
TRBV5-1	TRBD1	once	TRBJ2-3	CASSLQGSDTQYF	TGCGCCAGCAGCTTACAGGGGTCAGATACGCAGTATTTT
TRBV4-1	.	many	TRBJ2-7	CASSQDLTTQGKQYF	TGCGCCAGCAGCCAAGACCTGACAACCCAAGGCAAGCAGTACTTC
TRBV28	.	.	TRBJ2-5	CASSLGGFKTQYF	TGTGCCAGCAGTTTAGGGGGCTTTAAGACCCAGTACTTC
TRBV7-2	TRBD1	.	TRBJ2-4	CASSLAGGTGRQKNIQYF	TGTGCCAGCAGCTTAGCCGGGGGGACAGGGAGGCAAAAAAACATTCAGTACTTC